This TCR beta chain was observed in a study of cytomegalovirus exposure and HLA in healthy donors. The length of the CDR3 is 16 residues. With 1 base clipped from V and 3 bases from J, the junction kept 2 bases outside the gene matches. Germline CDR1 reads LNHNV; CDR2 reads YYDKDF (reference sequence). Remarks on this clone: Its cognate antigen is unknown.

Both 60 Vbeta primers and 13 Jbeta primers went into the PCR. TCRdb keeps only in-frame clones here, not all; method: immunoSEQ multiplex PCR. The table includes 81,000 or so clones, roughly 75% detected once. Regarding the study as a whole: The study put 150 or so TCR beta chains on its list as cytomegalovirus-associated.

The TCR was taken from a man between 60 and 75 years old in good health and CMV-seronegative. The chain carries TRBV15 and TRBJ2-1; 11 bases line up with TRBD2. Sample: PBMCs. The CDR3: CATSRALAGDYNEQFF. CDR3 nucleotides: TGTGCCACCAGCAGAGCACTAGCGGGGGACTACAATGAGCAGTTCTTC.